The rows below give T cell receptor beta chains drawn from one sample of a study of cytomegalovirus exposure and HLA in healthy donors. Assay used: immunoSEQ multiplex PCR; TCRdb lists only in-frame clones, some missing. The data hold approximately 75,000 clones, with 70% to 85% observed a single time. Input material: PBMCs. These receptors all come from a man between 65 and 85 years old in good health and CMV-seropositive. Both conserved end residues are part of each CDR3. The order of the fields is D gene, J gene, clone size, V gene, CDR3 DNA, CDR3 protein. A D gene is named only where the DNA matches it firmly. Part of the rows lack a size; the others show once, few, many or a class for expanded clones.

D: .
J: TRBJ2-1
size: once
V: TRBV7-8
DNA: TGTGCCAGCAGCTCGACAGGCTTAACCTACAATGAGCAGTTCTTC
CDR3: CASSSTGLTYNEQFF

D: TRBD1
J: TRBJ1-1
size: .
V: TRBV7-9
DNA: TGTGCCAGCAGCTTCGACAGGGTTGCTGAAGCTTTCTTT
CDR3: CASSFDRVAEAFF

D: .
J: TRBJ2-7
size: once
V: TRBV11-3
DNA: TGTGCCAGCAGCGGACAGTCCTACGAGCAGTACTTC
CDR3: CASSGQSYEQYF

D: TRBD2
J: TRBJ2-2
size: once
V: TRBV7-3
DNA: TGTGCCAGCAGCCTATTTGCGGGAGATGACGCCGGGGAGCTGTTTTTT
CDR3: CASSLFAGDDAGELFF

D: .
J: TRBJ2-2
size: .
V: TRBV10-3
DNA: TGTGCCAATCGGGAGACGGGCACCGGGGAGCTGTTTTTT
CDR3: CANRETGTGELFF

D: TRBD1
J: TRBJ2-7
size: .
V: TRBV18
DNA: TGTGCCAGCTCACCACTACCGGGACAGGGGACCCACGAGCAGTACTTC
CDR3: CASSPLPGQGTHEQYF

D: .
J: TRBJ1-2
size: .
V: TRBV9
DNA: TGTGCCAGCAGCCCGTCGGCCGGGGGACGGGAAGGCTACACCTTC
CDR3: CASSPSAGGREGYTF

D: TRBD1
J: TRBJ1-5
size: .
V: TRBV4-1
DNA: TGCGCCAGCAGCCGAAACACAGGGGGCAATCAGCCCCAGCATTTT
CDR3: CASSRNTGGNQPQHF

D: TRBD2
J: TRBJ2-1
size: .
V: TRBV18
DNA: TGTGCCAGCTCACCTGGACGGGGACTAGGAAATGAGCAGTTCTTC
CDR3: CASSPGRGLGNEQFF

D: TRBD2
J: TRBJ2-7
size: .
V: TRBV30
DNA: TGTGCCTGGAGTGTACGGAGCGGGAGTTACGAGCAGTACTTC
CDR3: CAWSVRSGSYEQYF

D: .
J: TRBJ2-1
size: .
V: TRBV7-3
DNA: TGTGCCAGCAGCTTAGGGTGGGAGTACAATGAGCAGTTCTTC
CDR3: CASSLGWEYNEQFF

D: TRBD1
J: TRBJ2-4
size: once
V: TRBV9
DNA: TGTGCCAGCAGCGTAGCCGGGACAGGGTGGAACATTCAGTACTTC
CDR3: CASSVAGTGWNIQYF

D: TRBD2
J: TRBJ2-3
size: .
V: TRBV6-4
DNA: TGTGCCAGCAGTCCGGGACTAGAGTCAGATACGCAGTATTTT
CDR3: CASSPGLESDTQYF

D: TRBD1
J: TRBJ2-6
size: .
V: TRBV4-3
DNA: TGCGCCAGCAGCTCCCGACAGGGCGCGGCTGGGGCCAACGTCCTGACTTTC
CDR3: CASSSRQGAAGANVLTF

D: TRBD1
J: TRBJ1-1
size: .
V: TRBV7-2
DNA: TGTGCCAGCAGCAGGACCGGGACAGCCTCAAGCACTGAAGCTTTCTTT
CDR3: CASSRTGTASSTEAFF

D: .
J: TRBJ1-4
size: few
V: TRBV5-6
DNA: TGTGCCAGCAGCTACAGTGATGTTAATGAAAAACTGTTTTTT
CDR3: CASSYSDVNEKLFF

D: .
J: TRBJ1-1
size: once
V: TRBV7-9
DNA: TGTGCCAGCAGCTTAGCGCATCGGGGTCGAACTGAAGCTTTCTTT
CDR3: CASSLAHRGRTEAFF

D: .
J: TRBJ1-1
size: .
V: TRBV13
DNA: TGTGCCAGCGGGAGGCGGCTGAACACTGAAGCTTTCTTT
CDR3: CASGRRLNTEAFF

D: .
J: TRBJ2-5
size: .
V: TRBV19
DNA: TGTGCCAGTAGTCAGGGGACCGTCCAAGAGACCCAGTACTTC
CDR3: CASSQGTVQETQYF

D: .
J: TRBJ2-4
size: .
V: TRBV29-1
DNA: TGCAGCGTTGGCTGGCCTGACATTCAGTACTTC
CDR3: CSVGWPDIQYF

D: TRBD1
J: TRBJ1-5
size: .
V: TRBV30
DNA: TGTGCCTCCGGGACAGGGGACAATCAGCCCCAGCATTTT
CDR3: CASGTGDNQPQHF

D: TRBD2
J: TRBJ2-7
size: .
V: TRBV6-1
DNA: TGTGCCAGCAGTGAAGGACTAGCGGATAGTTACGAGCAGTACTTC
CDR3: CASSEGLADSYEQYF

D: .
J: TRBJ1-5
size: .
V: TRBV28
DNA: TGTGCCAGCAGTTTACCGGGGTTTGGCAATCAGCCCCAGCATTTT
CDR3: CASSLPGFGNQPQHF

D: .
J: TRBJ1-5
size: .
V: TRBV5-1
DNA: TGCGCCAGCAGCTTGGCAGGGAGGCAGCCCCAGCATTTT
CDR3: CASSLAGRQPQHF

D: .
J: TRBJ1-1
size: few
V: TRBV7-9
DNA: TGTGCCAGCAGCTTAGAGTTTGGGACAACTGAAGCTTTCTTT
CDR3: CASSLEFGTTEAFF

D: .
J: TRBJ2-7
size: .
V: TRBV11-2
DNA: TGTGCCAGCAGCTCGTTCAGGACAGTCGGCTACGAGCAGTACTTC
CDR3: CASSSFRTVGYEQYF

D: TRBD1
J: TRBJ2-5
size: .
V: TRBV7-9
DNA: TGTGCCAGCAGCTGGGGACAGGCAGGGGAGACCCAGTACTTC
CDR3: CASSWGQAGETQYF

D: .
J: TRBJ2-3
size: .
V: TRBV12-5
DNA: TGTGCTAGTGGTTTGTCAGGTACGTATTTCCAGGATGTTGTAGATACGCAGTATTTT
CDR3: CASGLSGTYFQDVVDTQYF

D: TRBD2
J: TRBJ2-2
size: .
V: TRBV5-1
DNA: TGCGCCAGCAGCCAAACTAGCGAGTCCGGGGAGCTGTTTTTT
CDR3: CASSQTSESGELFF

D: TRBD1
J: TRBJ2-1
size: .
V: TRBV29-1
DNA: TGCAGCGTTGAGGGGACAGGGGGCCGGAATGAGCAGTTCTTC
CDR3: CSVEGTGGRNEQFF

D: TRBD2
J: TRBJ2-5
size: few
V: TRBV6-4
DNA: TGTGCCAGCAGTCCTAGCGGGAGAGGAGGAGAGACCCAGTACTTC
CDR3: CASSPSGRGGETQYF

D: .
J: TRBJ2-1
size: .
V: TRBV5-1
DNA: TGCGCCAGCGGACGCCAGGGCTACAATGAGCAGTTCTTC
CDR3: CASGRQGYNEQFF

D: TRBD2
J: TRBJ2-7
size: .
V: TRBV28
DNA: TGTGCCAGCAGCCCACTAGCGGGGGTCGACTCCTACGAGCAGTACTTC
CDR3: CASSPLAGVDSYEQYF

D: TRBD1
J: TRBJ1-1
size: .
V: TRBV18
DNA: TGTGCCAGCTCACCACTTCATCTCGGGACAGGTCTTACGGACACTGAAGCTTTCTTT
CDR3: CASSPLHLGTGLTDTEAFF

D: TRBD1
J: TRBJ2-3
size: .
V: TRBV14
DNA: TGTGCCAGCAGCCAACCGGGACAGGGGACCGATACGCAGTATTTT
CDR3: CASSQPGQGTDTQYF

D: .
J: TRBJ1-2
size: .
V: TRBV19
DNA: TGTGCCAGTGCCAGGGTATCTAACTATGGCTACACCTTC
CDR3: CASARVSNYGYTF

D: .
J: TRBJ1-5
size: once
V: TRBV7-6
DNA: TGTGCCAGCAGCCTTAATAGCAATCAGCCCCAGCATTTT
CDR3: CASSLNSNQPQHF

D: TRBD2
J: TRBJ2-5
size: .
V: TRBV5-1
DNA: TGCGCCAGCAGCTTCAGCGGGGCCCGGGAGGAGACCCAGTACTTC
CDR3: CASSFSGAREETQYF

D: TRBD2
J: TRBJ2-1
size: .
V: TRBV6-6
DNA: TGTGCCAGCAGGACAGCAGCGGGAGCCGCTTACAATGAGCAGTTCTTC
CDR3: CASRTAAGAAYNEQFF

D: TRBD2
J: TRBJ2-1
size: .
V: TRBV14
DNA: TGTGCCAGCAGCCCTCCGGGACTAGCGATCTACAATGAGCAGTTCTTC
CDR3: CASSPPGLAIYNEQFF

D: TRBD1
J: TRBJ2-1
size: .
V: TRBV6-5
DNA: TGTGCCAGCAGTACCCCCGGGACAGGGAGCAATGAGCAGTTCTTC
CDR3: CASSTPGTGSNEQFF

D: TRBD2
J: TRBJ2-1
size: .
V: TRBV5-1
DNA: TGCGCCAGCAGCTTGGTGGGGGGAGGGCCTCTTAATGAGCAGTTCTTC
CDR3: CASSLVGGGPLNEQFF

D: TRBD1
J: TRBJ1-5
size: .
V: TRBV4-3
DNA: TGCGCCAGCAGCCAAGGGGTTGCCAGGGGGCCTCAGCCCCAGCATTTT
CDR3: CASSQGVARGPQPQHF

D: .
J: TRBJ2-5
size: few
V: TRBV30
DNA: TGTGCCTGGATACAGGGTTCAGAGACCCAGTACTTC
CDR3: CAWIQGSETQYF